Included here is one T cell receptor beta chain sequence, with context. Its target is unknown. The entry originates in a study of post-analysis software for immune sequencing data. As for the study in general: In terms of disease course, relapsing-remitting, secondary progressive and progressive-relapsing multiple sclerosis were included. Study conclusions and caveats: People with multiple sclerosis had a significantly lower normalized Chao1 diversity than controls did. Patients carried a few TRBV segments more frequently than controls did, and TRBV5-6, TRBV5-1 and TRBV20-1 were among them.

TCR beta cDNA libraries included unique molecular identifiers. A single record per CDR3 protein comes from TCRdb applying MiXCR to the PCR reads. The table records roughly 400,000 distinct CDR3 sequences, more than 30% of them present only once. The CDR3 length is 16 residues. V was pared by 4 bases and J by 5 bases, with 12 bases of the junction left unmatched. CDR1 and CDR2 from the germline V gene are DFQATT and SNEGSKA (reference sequence). Sequencing was carried out using blood. This clonotype was sampled from a girl aged 2-10 years with multiple sclerosis. The chain is built from TRBV20-1 and TRBJ2-3; TRBD2 aligns across 10 bases. The CDR3, as DNA: TGCAGTGCTACCCCCGCGGGAGCGGGGGGGCTAGATACGCAGTATTTT. The encoded protein is CSATPAGAGGLDTQYF.